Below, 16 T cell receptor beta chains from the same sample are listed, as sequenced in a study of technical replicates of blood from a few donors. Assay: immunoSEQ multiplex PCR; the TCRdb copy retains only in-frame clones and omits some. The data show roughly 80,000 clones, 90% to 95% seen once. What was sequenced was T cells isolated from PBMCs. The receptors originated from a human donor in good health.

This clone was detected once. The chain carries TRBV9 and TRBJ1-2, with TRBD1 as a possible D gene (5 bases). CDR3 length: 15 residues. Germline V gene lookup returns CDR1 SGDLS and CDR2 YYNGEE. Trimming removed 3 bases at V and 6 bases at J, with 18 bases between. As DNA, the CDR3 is TGTGCCAGCAGCGCCCGACAGAACCTGAACGATGGCTACACCTTC. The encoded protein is CASSARQNLNDGYTF.

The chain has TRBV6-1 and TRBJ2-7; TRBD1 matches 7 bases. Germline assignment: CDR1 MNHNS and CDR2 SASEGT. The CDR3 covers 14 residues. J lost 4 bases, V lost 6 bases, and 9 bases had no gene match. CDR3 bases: TGTGCCAGCAGCCTGGGACAGCTTTCTTACGAGCAGTACTTC. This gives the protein CASSLGQLSYEQYF.

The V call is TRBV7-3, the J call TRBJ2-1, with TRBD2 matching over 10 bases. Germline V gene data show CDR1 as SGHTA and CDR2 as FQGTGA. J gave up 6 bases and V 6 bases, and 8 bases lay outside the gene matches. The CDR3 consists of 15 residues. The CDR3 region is CASSRLAGVSNEQFF. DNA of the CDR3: TGTGCCAGCAGTCGTCTAGCGGGAGTAAGCAATGAGCAGTTCTTC.

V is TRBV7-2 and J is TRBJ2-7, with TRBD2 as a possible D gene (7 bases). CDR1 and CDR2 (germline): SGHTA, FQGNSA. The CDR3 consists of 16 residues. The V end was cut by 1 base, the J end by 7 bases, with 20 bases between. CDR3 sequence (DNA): TGTGCCAGCAGCTTAGTAGGGGGGGGACTACCTGGGGAGCAGTACTTC. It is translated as CASSLVGGGLPGEQYF.

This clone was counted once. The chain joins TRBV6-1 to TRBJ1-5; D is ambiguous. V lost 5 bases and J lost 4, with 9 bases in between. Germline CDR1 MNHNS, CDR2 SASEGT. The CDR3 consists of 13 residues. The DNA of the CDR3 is TGTGCCAGCAGTCCAGACGGGAATCAGCCCCAGCATTTT. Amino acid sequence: CASSPDGNQPQHF.

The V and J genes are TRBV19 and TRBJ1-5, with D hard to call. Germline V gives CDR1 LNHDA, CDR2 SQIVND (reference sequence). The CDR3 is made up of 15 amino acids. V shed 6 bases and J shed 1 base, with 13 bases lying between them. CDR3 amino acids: CASSERAQSNQPQHF. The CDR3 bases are TGTGCCAGTAGCGAGAGGGCCCAGAGCAATCAGCCCCAGCATTTT. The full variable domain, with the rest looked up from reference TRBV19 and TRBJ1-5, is DGGITQSPKYLFRKEGQNVTLSCEQNLNHDAMYWYRQDPGQGLRLIYYSQIVNDFQKGDIAEGYSVSREKKESFPLTVTSAQKNPTAFYLCASSERAQSNQPQHFGDGTRLSIL.

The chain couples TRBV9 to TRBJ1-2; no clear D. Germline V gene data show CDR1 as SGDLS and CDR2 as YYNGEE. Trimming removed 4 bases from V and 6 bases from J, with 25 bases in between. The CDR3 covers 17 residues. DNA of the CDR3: TGTGCCAGCAGCTCAATGGCACTAGGGCAGCCGGTAGATGGCTACACCTTC. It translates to CASSSMALGQPVDGYTF.

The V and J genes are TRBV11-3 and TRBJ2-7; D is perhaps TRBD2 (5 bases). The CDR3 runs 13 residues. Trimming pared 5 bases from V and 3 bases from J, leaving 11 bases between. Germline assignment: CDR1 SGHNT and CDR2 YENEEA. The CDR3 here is CASSPSFGYEQYF. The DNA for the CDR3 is TGTGCCAGCAGCCCTAGCTTTGGCTACGAGCAGTACTTC.

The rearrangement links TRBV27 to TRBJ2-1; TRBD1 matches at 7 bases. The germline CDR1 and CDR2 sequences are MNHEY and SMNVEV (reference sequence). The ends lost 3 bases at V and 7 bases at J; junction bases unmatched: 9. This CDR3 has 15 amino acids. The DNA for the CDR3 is TGTGCCAGCAGTTTTTCGCGGACAGGCGCAAATGAGCAGTTCTTC. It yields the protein CASSFSRTGANEQFF.

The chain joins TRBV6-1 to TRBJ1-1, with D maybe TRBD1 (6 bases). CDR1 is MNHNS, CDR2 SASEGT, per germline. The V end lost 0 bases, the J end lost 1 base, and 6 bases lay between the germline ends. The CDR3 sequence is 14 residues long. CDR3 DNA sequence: TGTGCCAGCAGTGAAGCCAGGGGGAACACTGAAGCTTTCTTT. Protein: CASSEARGNTEAFF.

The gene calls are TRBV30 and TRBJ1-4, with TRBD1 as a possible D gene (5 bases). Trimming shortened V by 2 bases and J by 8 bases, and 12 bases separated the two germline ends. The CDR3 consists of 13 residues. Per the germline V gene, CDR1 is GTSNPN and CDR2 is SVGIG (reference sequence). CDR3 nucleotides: TGTGCCTGGAGTACTACGGGGGGGGAAAAACTGTTTTTT. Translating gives CAWSTTGGEKLFF.

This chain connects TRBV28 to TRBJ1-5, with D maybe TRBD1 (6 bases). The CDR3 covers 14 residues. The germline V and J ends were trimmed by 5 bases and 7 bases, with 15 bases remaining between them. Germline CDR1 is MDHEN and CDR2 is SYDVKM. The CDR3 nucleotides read TGTGCCAGCAGTACACCAGGGGTAGCACAGCCCCAGCATTTT. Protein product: CASSTPGVAQPQHF.

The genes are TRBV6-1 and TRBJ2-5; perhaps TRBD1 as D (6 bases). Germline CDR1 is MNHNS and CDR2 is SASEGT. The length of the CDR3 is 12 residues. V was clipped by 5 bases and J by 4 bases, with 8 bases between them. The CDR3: CASSFRGETQYF. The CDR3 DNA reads TGTGCCAGCAGTTTCAGGGGAGAGACCCAGTACTTC.

CDR3 protein: CASSSLYEQYF. DNA of the CDR3: TGTGCCAGCAGTTCCCTATACGAGCAGTACTTC. V gene TRBV6-5 combines with J gene TRBJ2-7; D unclear. The CDR3 extends over 11 amino acids. Germline V gene data show CDR1 as MNHEY and CDR2 as SVGAGI. The V and J ends lost 4 bases and 4 bases respectively, with 5 bases between them.

The CDR3 here is CASSQVGRGENQPQHF. Here the CDR3 DNA reads TGCGCCAGCAGCCAAGTCGGCAGGGGCGAGAATCAGCCCCAGCATTTT. The rearrangement links TRBV4-1 to TRBJ1-5; maybe TRBD1 (6 bases). CDR1 MGHRA and CDR2 YSYEKL come from the germline V gene. Deletions cut 1 base from V and 4 bases from J, with 14 bases between. This CDR3 spans 16 amino acids.

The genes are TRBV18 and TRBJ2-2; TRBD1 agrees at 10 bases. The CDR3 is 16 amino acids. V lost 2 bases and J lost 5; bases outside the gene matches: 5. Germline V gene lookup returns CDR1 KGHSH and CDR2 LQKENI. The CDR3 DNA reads TGTGCCAGCTCACCAACGAGACAGGGGGCGACCGGGGAGCTGTTTTTT. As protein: CASSPTRQGATGELFF.